Given below is one T cell receptor beta chain in context. These data come from a study of blood T cell repertoires in COVID-19. Study-level background: Samples representing acute and convalescent COVID-19 were sourced from the United States, Italy and Spain. Sample material is recorded as cDNA or gDNA derived from T cells, B-cell-depleted T cells, or PBMCs.

The authors' processing: Nucleated cell counts were estimated from reference gene primer amplification. Only in-frame clones appear in the TCRdb table, and some are missing; sequencing was by immunoSEQ multiplex PCR. V and J calls and clone size are as listed in that table; D and trimming were resolved from the DNA. In the table there are more than 250,000 clones, around 87% of which are singletons. Germline-derived CDR1 and CDR2 are SGHAT and FQDESV (reference sequence). CDR3 size: 15 residues. V lost 5 bases, J lost 5 bases, and 18 bases lay in between. This chain links TRBV11-1 with TRBJ2-5; a weak D match, TRBD1 (7 bases). The sequencing sample was made of peripheral blood. This clonotype was obtained from a man aged 50 to 60 with active or convalescent COVID-19. DNA for the CDR3: TGTGCCAGCAGCCCTCTCCCGACAGGGAGGGAGACCCAGTACTTC. Protein product: CASSPLPTGRETQYF.